The next 32 T cell receptor beta chains were all read from a single sample in a study of T-cell reconstitution after alpha-beta-depleted transplantation in children. Preparing the TCRbeta library involved the use of unique molecular identifiers. TCRdb re-analysed the PCR reads in MiXCR, keeping a single row per CDR3 protein. The data show about 540,000 distinct CDR3 sequences, around 19% seen once. The source material was PBMCs from the stem cell graft donor, sampled from the stem cell graft. These receptors all stem from a human donor who donated a stem cell graft to a child with acute lymphoblastic leukemia.

The chain joins TRBV30 to TRBJ2-7; D remains unclear. V shed 2 bases and J shed 3 bases, with 11 bases lying between them. CDR1 is GTSNPN and CDR2 is SVGIG in the germline V gene (reference sequence). The CDR3 contains 13 residues. The CDR3 spells CAWSLGHLYEQYF. The CDR3 DNA reads TGTGCCTGGAGTTTGGGCCACCTCTACGAGCAGTACTTC.

The chain combines TRBV5-1 with TRBJ2-3; no clear D. The germline V gene encodes CDR1 SGHRS and CDR2 YFSETQ. The germline V and J ends were trimmed by 7 bases and 1 base, with 13 bases remaining between them. The CDR3 has 14 residues. The CDR3 coding sequence is TGCGCCAGCCGTCGGACGGCAGGCACAGATACGCAGTATTTT. This codes for CASRRTAGTDTQYF.

The chain employs TRBV5-1 and TRBJ2-2; possible D gene TRBD2, 5 bases. This CDR3 contains 15 residues. Germline CDR1 is SGHRS and CDR2 is YFSETQ. Trimming stripped 0 bases from V and 3 bases from J, with 9 bases between. CDR3 nucleotides: TGCGCCAGCAGCTTGGGGGGAGCGGACACCGGGGAGCTGTTTTTT. It yields the protein CASSLGGADTGELFF. Full variable domain (rest looked up from reference TRBV5-1 and TRBJ2-2): KAGVTQTPRYLIKTRGQQVTLSCSPISGHRSVSWYQQTPGQGLQFLFEYFSETQRNKGNFPGRFSGRQFSNSRSEMNVSTLELGDSALYLCASSLGGADTGELFFGEGSRLTVL.

This clonotype was seen a handful of times. The rearrangement uses TRBV15 and TRBJ2-3; the D gene is possibly TRBD2 (5 bases). The germline CDR1 and CDR2 sequences are LNHNV and YYDKDF (reference sequence). The CDR3 loop spans 14 amino acids. The ends were cut back, 0 bases at V and 4 bases at J, with 8 bases in the middle. The CDR3 DNA sequence: TGTGCCACCAGCAGAGACAGGACTGCAGATACGCAGTATTTT. It specifies CATSRDRTADTQYF.

V and J are TRBV18 and TRBJ1-1; TRBD1 might be the D (5 bases). There are 16 residues in the CDR3. V dropped 5 bases and J dropped 4 bases, with 20 bases sitting between them. Germline CDR1 KGHSH, CDR2 LQKENI. The CDR3 spells CASSVQQRERGTEAFF. CDR3 sequence (DNA): TGTGCCAGCTCAGTACAACAACGGGAGAGGGGCACTGAAGCTTTCTTT.

This clonotype was observed a few times. The chain employs TRBV5-1 and TRBJ2-7; 8 bases align to TRBD1. The ends lost 4 bases at V and 3 bases at J; junction bases unmatched: 15. Germline CDR1 reads SGHRS; CDR2 reads YFSETQ. This CDR3 has 17 residues. The CDR3 here is CASSRAKTGGSSYEQYF. The CDR3, as DNA: TGCGCCAGCAGCCGAGCAAAAACAGGGGGTTCTAGCTACGAGCAGTACTTC.

This clonotype was picked up a small number of times. The genes are TRBV5-1 and TRBJ2-5, with TRBD1 matching over 10 bases. The length of the CDR3 is 14 residues. J lost 5 bases, V lost 3 bases, and 4 bases had no gene match. CDR1 and CDR2 from the germline V gene are SGHRS and YFSETQ. In DNA form, the CDR3 reads TGCGCCAGCAGCTGGGGACAGGGGAAGGAGACCCAGTACTTC. Protein product: CASSWGQGKETQYF.

V gene TRBV3-1 combines with J gene TRBJ2-2; D remains unclear. V was clipped by 4 bases and J by 5 bases, with 11 bases between them. The CDR3 has 14 amino acids. Per germline, CDR1 LGHDT and CDR2 YNNKEL (reference sequence). CDR3 nucleotides: TGTGCCAGCAGCCCTTCGCGAAAAACCGGGGAGCTGTTTTTT. Its protein product is CASSPSRKTGELFF.

The chain carries TRBV5-5 and TRBJ1-1; TRBD1 matches 7 bases. Per germline, CDR1 SGHKS and CDR2 YYEKEE (reference sequence). The length of the CDR3 is 15 residues. V trimming: 0 bases; J trimming: 4 bases; junction bases outside the gene matches: 6. CDR3 protein: CASSLGQGVGTEAFF. For the CDR3, the DNA is TGTGCCAGCAGCTTGGGACAGGGCGTTGGCACTGAAGCTTTCTTT.

The chain recombines TRBV6-4 with TRBJ2-3; TRBD2 aligns across 10 bases. CDR1 MRHNA and CDR2 SNTAGT come from the germline V gene. The CDR3 runs to 22 residues. V shed 7 bases, J shed 0 bases, and the junction held 25 bases outside the gene matches. The CDR3 loop reads CASTPSPAPRTSGALSTDTQYF. The CDR3 DNA reads TGTGCCAGCACCCCTTCCCCAGCCCCGCGGACTAGCGGAGCCCTTAGCACAGATACGCAGTATTTT.

This clonotype was detected only a few times. The chain uses TRBV29-1 and TRBJ2-1, with D hard to call. Trimming removed 8 bases at V and 3 bases at J, with 8 bases between. This CDR3 spans 11 amino acids. Germline-derived CDR1 and CDR2 are SQVTM and ANQGSEA. The CDR3 DNA follows: TGCAGCCCTGCAGACTACAATGAGCAGTTCTTC. Its protein is CSPADYNEQFF.

The genes are TRBV4-1 and TRBJ2-1; D not certain. There are 13 residues in the CDR3. Germline V lookup: CDR1 MGHRA, CDR2 YSYEKL. V lost 0 bases to trimming and J lost 8 bases, with 8 bases between them. CDR3 DNA sequence: TGCGCCAGCAGCCAAGATTTGCGACATGAGCAGTTCTTC. This translates into CASSQDLRHEQFF.

This clonotype was seen a few times. The chain carries TRBV20-1 and TRBJ1-2; 9 bases fit TRBD1. The CDR3 runs 17 residues. The V and J ends lost 5 bases and 0 bases, in that order; junction bases with no gene match: 13. Germline V gene data show CDR1 as DFQATT and CDR2 as SNEGSKA (reference sequence). CDR3 nucleotide sequence: TGCAGTGCTGACCATCTTGACAGGGGGAAAGCTAACTATGGCTACACCTTC. As protein: CSADHLDRGKANYGYTF.

This clonotype has more than one count but fewer than ten. The rearrangement links TRBV7-9 to TRBJ1-6, with D uncertain. CDR1 and CDR2 from the germline V gene are SEHNR and FQNEAQ (reference sequence). The length of the CDR3 is 14 residues. V lost 4 bases and J lost 6, with 10 bases in between. Here the CDR3 DNA reads TGTGCCAGCAGCTCGCCGGGCCTTAATTCACCCCTCCACTTT. This encodes CASSSPGLNSPLHF. The whole variable domain, filled in from reference TRBV7-9 and TRBJ1-6, reads DTGVSQNPRHKITKRGQNVTFRCDPISEHNRLYWYRQTLGQGPEFLTYFQNEAQLEKSRLLSDRFSAERPKGSFSTLEIQRTEQGDSAMYLCASSSPGLNSPLHFGNGTRLTVT.

The rearrangement uses TRBV7-9 and TRBJ1-2; no reliable D call. V dropped 5 bases and J dropped 3 bases, with 13 bases sitting between them. CDR1 and CDR2 from the germline V gene are SEHNR and FQNEAQ (reference sequence). The CDR3 covers 14 residues. The CDR3 spells CASSPGQQYYGYTF. CDR3 coding DNA: TGTGCCAGCAGCCCCGGTCAGCAGTACTATGGCTACACCTTC.

In this sample, this clonotype turned up once. The chain carries TRBV21-1 and TRBJ2-5; TRBD1, the table's D call, lacks a check against the DNA. TRBV21-1 is described as a pseudogene. CDR3 size: 14 residues. CDR3 loop: CASSTGQQEETQYF. DNA of the CDR3: TGTGCCAGTAGCACGGGACAGCAGGAAGAGACCCAGTACTTC.

CDR3 region: CASSYSKGRVVFF. The CDR3 DNA reads TGTGCCAGCAGTTACTCGAAGGGCAGGGTCGTTTTCTTT. The chain carries TRBV6-5 and TRBJ1-1, with D possibly being TRBD1 (5 bases). V was cut by 0 bases and J by 13 bases, with 15 bases left in between. The CDR3 covers 13 residues. CDR1 and CDR2 from the germline V gene are MNHEY and SVGAGI.

In this sample, this clonotype turned up a few times. V and J are TRBV7-9 and TRBJ2-5; D is unresolved. Trimming stripped 1 base from V and 1 base from J, with 10 bases between. Germline values: CDR1 SEHNR, CDR2 FQNEAQ (reference sequence). The CDR3 sequence is 15 residues long. CDR3 protein: CASSLGESFQETQYF. As DNA, the CDR3 is TGTGCCAGCAGCTTAGGAGAGTCTTTCCAAGAGACCCAGTACTTC.

This clonotype was picked up many times. The V gene is TRBV15, the J gene TRBJ2-7; no reliable D call. V lost 0 bases to trimming and J lost 3 bases, with 3 bases between them. Germline values: CDR1 LNHNV, CDR2 YYDKDF (reference sequence). CDR3 size: 12 residues. For the CDR3, the DNA is TGTGCCACCAGCAGAGACAGCTACGAGCAGTACTTC. As protein: CATSRDSYEQYF.

This clonotype was seen ten or more times. The chain is built from TRBV6-4 and TRBJ2-1, with 10 bases matching TRBD2. The trim removed 0 bases at V and 6 bases at J, leaving 2 bases unmatched. Germline-derived CDR1 and CDR2 are MRHNA and SNTAGT. CDR3 size: 15 residues. Written as DNA, the CDR3 is TGTGCCAGCAGTGACTCGATAGCGGGAGGCAATGAGCAGTTCTTC. Its translation is CASSDSIAGGNEQFF.

The sample holds many counts of this clonotype. This chain links TRBV5-1 with TRBJ2-3, with 7 bases matching TRBD2. J was trimmed by 4 bases and V by 1 base; bases with no gene match: 6. Germline CDR1 is SGHRS and CDR2 is YFSETQ. This CDR3 region has 15 residues. CDR3 in amino acids: CASSLKAGRADTQYF. In nucleotides, the CDR3 is TGCGCCAGCAGCTTGAAAGCGGGAAGGGCAGATACGCAGTATTTT. Looking up the rest from reference TRBV5-1 and TRBJ2-3 gives the full variable domain: KAGVTQTPRYLIKTRGQQVTLSCSPISGHRSVSWYQQTPGQGLQFLFEYFSETQRNKGNFPGRFSGRQFSNSRSEMNVSTLELGDSALYLCASSLKAGRADTQYFGPGTRLTVL.

CDR3 DNA: TGTGCCAGCAGCTTAAAGGGGCCCCTGGATTTCTTT. Translating it yields CASSLKGPLDFF. This chain links TRBV7-9 with TRBJ1-1; possible D gene TRBD1, 5 bases. Trimming shortened V by 2 bases and J by 13 bases, and 14 bases separated the two germline ends. The CDR3 totals 12 residues. Germline values: CDR1 SEHNR, CDR2 FQNEAQ (reference sequence).

Ten or more counts support this clonotype. This rearrangement joins TRBV12-3 or TRBV12-4 to TRBJ2-7; 10 positions agree with TRBD1. J gave up 2 bases and V 6 bases, and 4 bases lay outside the gene matches. The CDR3 is 14 residues long. CDR3 region: CASRFGQGAYEQYF. As DNA, the CDR3 is TGTGCCAGCAGGTTCGGACAGGGGGCCTACGAGCAGTACTTC.

The chain combines TRBV7-4 with TRBJ1-1; D is uncertain. Germline V gene lookup returns CDR1 SGHVT and CDR2 SQSDAQ. Trimming removed 5 bases at V and 4 bases at J, with 20 bases between. The CDR3 sequence is 16 residues long. DNA for the CDR3: TGTGCCAGCAGCCCATTCAGGCGGCGCCTTACCACTGAAGCTTTCTTT. It specifies CASSPFRRRLTTEAFF.

The genes are TRBV3-1 and TRBJ2-3; D perhaps matches TRBD2 (5 bases). The CDR3 sequence is 16 residues long. V shed 0 bases and J shed 2 bases, with 12 bases lying between them. Germline CDR1 is LGHDT and CDR2 is YNNKEL (reference sequence). The CDR3 region is CASSQDLEAVTDTQYF. The CDR3 nucleotides are TGTGCCAGCAGCCAAGACCTGGAAGCGGTCACAGATACGCAGTATTTT.

This clonotype was detected once. The V and J genes are TRBV18 and TRBJ1-2; the match to TRBD1 covers 7 bases. The V and J ends lost 4 bases and 3 bases, in that order; junction bases with no gene match: 11. There are 16 residues in the CDR3. Germline V gives CDR1 KGHSH, CDR2 LQKENI. Here the CDR3 DNA reads TGTGCCAGCTCACAATTTGGACAGGAGATTTACTATGGCTACACCTTC. Translating gives CASSQFGQEIYYGYTF.

This clonotype has more than one count but fewer than ten. The chain has TRBV5-1 and TRBJ2-7; TRBD2 agrees at 8 bases. This CDR3 region has 11 residues. Trimming cost V 4 bases and J 13 bases; bases outside gene matches: 7. Germline assignment: CDR1 SGHRS and CDR2 YFSETQ. Written as DNA, the CDR3 is TGCGCCAGCAGCCACGGGACTAGACTATACTTC. Its protein product is CASSHGTRLYF.

This rearrangement joins TRBV6-1 to TRBJ2-1, with 7 positions matching TRBD2. The CDR3 loop spans 16 amino acids. The germline V gene has CDR1 MNHNS and CDR2 SASEGT. V trimming: 2 bases; J trimming: 0 bases; junction bases outside the gene matches: 4. This CDR3 is CASSERGTNSYNEQFF. DNA of the CDR3: TGTGCCAGCAGTGAACGTGGGACTAACTCCTACAATGAGCAGTTCTTC.

V usage is TRBV30 and J usage is TRBJ1-1; D unclear. V lost 3 bases to trimming and J lost 1 base, with 9 bases between them. The V gene's germline CDR1 is GTSNPN and CDR2 SVGIG (reference sequence). This CDR3 contains 13 residues. The CDR3 protein is CAWRRTQNTEAFF. CDR3 nucleotide sequence: TGTGCCTGGAGGAGGACTCAGAACACTGAAGCTTTCTTT.

The V call is TRBV10-1, the J call TRBJ2-1, with D possibly being TRBD1 or TRBD2 (6 bases each). V lost 1 base, J lost 8 bases, and 12 bases lay in between. The V gene's germline CDR1 is WNHNN and CDR2 SYGVQD (reference sequence). The CDR3 runs 14 residues. This CDR3 reads CASSEWRGIDEQFF. In DNA form, the CDR3 reads TGCGCCAGCAGTGAGTGGAGGGGGATCGATGAGCAGTTCTTC.

This clonotype has more than one count but fewer than ten. The chain recombines TRBV7-6 with TRBJ2-1, with no clear D. The CDR3 totals 15 residues. The germline V gene encodes CDR1 SGHVS and CDR2 FNYEAQ. Trimming removed 5 bases at V and 4 bases at J, with 15 bases between. As DNA, the CDR3 is TGTGCCAGCAGCGCCCCTAGGCGGAAATACAATGAGCAGTTCTTC. Its protein is CASSAPRRKYNEQFF.

The chain couples TRBV20-1 to TRBJ1-2; D is unresolved. CDR3 length: 12 amino acids. Germline loops: CDR1 DFQATT, CDR2 SNEGSKA (reference sequence). With 5 bases removed from V and 4 bases from J, the gap between germline ends came to 11 bases. CDR3 amino acids: CSAPWRTYGYTF. The CDR3 region has the DNA TGCAGTGCTCCTTGGCGGACCTATGGCTACACCTTC.